This T cell receptor beta chain was identified during a study of regulatory T cells in long-lasting Graves disease (dated by TCRdb to 2020 to 2023). In the study overall: Persistent Graves' disease was defined as persistently positive TSH receptor autoantibodies together with antithyroid drug treatment for over 5 years. This study used TCR sequencing and RNA sequencing of peripheral blood to compare persistent Graves' disease patients against newly diagnosed Graves' disease patients. The study was registered as a clinical trial and conducted in China. A total of roughly 35 samples underwent TCR sequencing: about 13 from persistent and some 20 from newly diagnosed Graves' disease patients. On average, persistent Graves' disease patients in the clinical cohort had been on antithyroid drugs for about 10.3 years. Points the paper makes about the study in general: Compared with newly diagnosed patients, patients with persistent Graves' disease had lower TCR Shannon entropy and fewer highly expanded clones, which suggests clonal expansion. Only the TCR beta chain was sequenced and analyzed. Patients with persistent disease shared more public clonotypes (fewer than 3,000) than newly diagnosed patients did (more than 900). The study examined only peripheral blood because the primary lesion, thyroid tissue, could not be accessed. Persistent disease showed preferential use of TRBV28, TRBJ1-2 and TRBJ2-5, whereas newly diagnosed disease favored TRBV20-1 and TRBJ2-1. The small sample size was acknowledged by the authors as a limitation that may reduce accuracy.

Spanning cysteine to phenylalanine, the CDR3 consists of 13 amino acids. The retained sequence is limited to the CDR3, 39 bases, with the frame set at the first base. The germline V gene gives CDR1 as SGHRS and CDR2 as YFSETQ. The junction shows trimming of 4 bases on V and 5 bases on J, and the gene matches do not reach 5 bases of it. This specimen's time point label, interpreted: persistent/refractory GD, antithyroid drugs over 5 years with positive TRAb. RNA was extracted from PBMCs in TRIzol for both TCR sequencing and RNA sequencing. The diagnosis of Graves' disease followed American Thyroid Association guidelines. Patients were recruited from an endocrinology department in Xi'an, China. From each patient, approximately 10 milliliters of peripheral blood was collected into an EDTA anticoagulant tube. Ficoll Paque Plus density gradient separation was used to isolate PBMCs, and no further T cell sorting was done. An Agilent 2100 Bioanalyzer and agarose gel were used to check RNA quality, and a NanoDrop 2000 was used to measure RNA concentration.

This clonotype was observed a few times. Its antigen remains unidentified. Per-base quality was not reported, and no clone a single base away is much larger than it. The library was obtained by multiplex PCR. Sequencing was performed on an Illumina HiSeq 4000. CDR3 regions were amplified by Arm-PCR with iRepertoire HTBI primers to construct TCR beta libraries. Before sequencing, the PCR products went through gel purification. Processing in the source paper ran as follows. Gene usage analysis of CDR3 amino acid clonotypes relied on the 60 to 65 TRBV and about 15 TRBJ segments identified across samples. COPE and FqMerger were used to merge the filtered high-quality paired reads into contigs. Contigs were aligned with BLAST to IMGT TRBV, TRBD and TRBJ reference genes, and CDR3 was defined per IMGT. Clonotypes above 0.1% frequency were classified as highly expanded clones. Shannon entropy was used to measure repertoire diversity, and the Gini coefficient was used to measure V-J evenness. A clonotype was considered public if more than one individual shared it. TCRdb reworked the public reads: Q25 trimming with fastp, MiXCR clone assembly, productive beta chains retained. Rows are unified per CDR3 protein, each entry keeping the most common DNA and genes. The V and J calls reflect TCRdb's pipeline rather than the authors' work. This sample gives some 450,000 distinct CDR3 sequences in total; roughly a quarter of them show up just once. The top ten constitute about a quarter of the sample.

The sequencing here drew on peripheral blood mononuclear cells (PBMCs), taken when the disease was refractory, from a patient treated with antithyroid drugs. This receptor chain uses TRBV5-1 and TRBJ1-2; TRBD1 fits 7 bases in the junction. The receptor was isolated from a female donor with Graves disease. The sequence in DNA is TGCGCCAGCAGCGGGGGACAGAGTTATGGCTACACCTTC. It encodes CASSGGQSYGYTF.